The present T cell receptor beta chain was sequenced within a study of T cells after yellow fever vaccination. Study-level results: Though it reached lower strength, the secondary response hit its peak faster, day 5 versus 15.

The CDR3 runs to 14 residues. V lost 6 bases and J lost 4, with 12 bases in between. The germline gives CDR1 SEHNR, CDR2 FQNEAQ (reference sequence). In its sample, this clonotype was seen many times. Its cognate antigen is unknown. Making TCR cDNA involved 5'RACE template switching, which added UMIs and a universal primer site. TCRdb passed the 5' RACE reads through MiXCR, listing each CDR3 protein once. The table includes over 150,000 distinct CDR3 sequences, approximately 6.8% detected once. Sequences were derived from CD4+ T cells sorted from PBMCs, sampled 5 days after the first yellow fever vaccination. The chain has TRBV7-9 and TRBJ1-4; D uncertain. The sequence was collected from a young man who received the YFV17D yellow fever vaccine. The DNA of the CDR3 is TGTGCCAGCAGGGGCCTCTATAGTAATGAAAAACTGTTTTTT. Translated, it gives CASRGLYSNEKLFF. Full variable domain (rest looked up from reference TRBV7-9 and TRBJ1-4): DTGVSQNPRHKITKRGQNVTFRCDPISEHNRLYWYRQTLGQGPEFLTYFQNEAQLEKSRLLSDRFSAERPKGSFSTLEIQRTEQGDSAMYLCASRGLYSNEKLFFGSGTQLSVL.